This TCR beta chain is drawn from a study of blood T cell repertoires in COVID-19. Looking at the study overall: The United States, Italy and Spain were the sources of the acute and convalescent COVID-19 samples.

CDR3 length equals 14 residues. Germline values: CDR1 LGHDT, CDR2 YNNKEL (reference sequence). The ends were cut back, 4 bases at V and 3 bases at J, with 9 bases in the middle. In the authors' methods: Nucleated cell number was recorded as an estimate derived from reference gene primer amplification. Clones were sequenced by immunoSEQ multiplex PCR, and TCRdb holds only the in-frame ones, with some missing. V, J and clone size derive from that table, while D and trimming were established from the DNA sequence. The sample has 130,000 or so clones, about 80% seen once. This clone was detected a few times.

V is TRBV3-1 (or the pseudogene TRBV3-2) and J is TRBJ2-2, with TRBD2 as a possible D gene (5 bases). Sequencing was performed on peripheral blood. This clonotype originated in an older woman with acute or convalescent COVID-19. The CDR3 sequence is CASSLRDHTGELFF. The CDR3 DNA is TGTGCCAGCAGCCTCCGGGATCACACCGGGGAGCTGTTTTTT.